This T cell receptor beta chain was retrieved from a study of shared clonotypes between healthy human individuals. Study at large: Each donor's CD8 memory used one plate, CD8 naive two, each CD4 subset three. Notes on the study in general: Despite large depth, sorted-subset datasets appeared incompletely sequenced.

Terminally differentiated effector memory CD45RA+ cells were excluded from the naive CD8 cells, which were CD45RO-negative and positively selected for CCR7. This clone appeared a single time. Its matching antigen is unknown. Germline V CDR1 and CDR2: MDHEN, SYDVKM. This CDR3 has 13 residues. V shed 6 bases and J 2 bases; nucleotides not matched to a gene: 4. The data were produced by immunoSEQ multiplex PCR, yet TCRdb's version contains in-frame clones alone and is incomplete. The sample shows under 1 million clones, 96% of them seen only once. Sequencing was performed on naive CD8+ T cells sorted from blood. The chain recombines TRBV28 with TRBJ2-7; 7 bases match TRBD1. This clonotype was obtained from a man under 40 in good health. In nucleotides, the CDR3 is TGTGCCAGCAGATCTGGGACAGCCTACGAGCAGTACTTC. This sequence encodes CASRSGTAYEQYF. Full variable domain (missing parts from reference TRBV28 and TRBJ2-7): DVKVTQSSRYLVKRTGEKVFLECVQDMDHENMFWYRQDPGLGLRLIYFSYDVKMKEKGDIPEGYSVSREKKERFSLILESASTNQTSMYLCASRSGTAYEQYFGPGTRLTVT.